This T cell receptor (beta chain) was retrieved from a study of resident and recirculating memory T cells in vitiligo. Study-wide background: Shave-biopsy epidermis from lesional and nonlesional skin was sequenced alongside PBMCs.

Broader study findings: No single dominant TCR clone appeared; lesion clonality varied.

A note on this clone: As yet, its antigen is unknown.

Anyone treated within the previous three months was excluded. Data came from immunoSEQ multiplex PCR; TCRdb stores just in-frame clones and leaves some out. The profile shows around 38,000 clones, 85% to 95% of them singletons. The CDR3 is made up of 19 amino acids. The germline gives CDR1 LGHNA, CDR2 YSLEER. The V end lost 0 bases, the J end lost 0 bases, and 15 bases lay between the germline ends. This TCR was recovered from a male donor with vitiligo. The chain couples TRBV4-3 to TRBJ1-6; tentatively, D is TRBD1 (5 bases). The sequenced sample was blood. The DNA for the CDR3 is TGCGCCAGCAGCCAAGATCGCGGGACGGCGAGCTCCTATAATTCACCCCTCCACTTT. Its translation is CASSQDRGTASSYNSPLHF.